These 21 T cell receptor beta chains came from one sample sequenced in a study of cytomegalovirus exposure and HLA in healthy donors. Primers: 60 Vbeta forward and 13 Jbeta reverse. Using immunoSEQ multiplex PCR, the repertoire was profiled, and TCRdb retains in-frame clones only, with some absent. The sample's table shows roughly 190,000 clones. Sample: PBMCs. Receptors originate from a woman aged 18-29 years in good health and CMV-seropositive.

V gene TRBV27 combines with J gene TRBJ1-5; TRBD1 might be the D (6 bases). This CDR3 is 14 amino acids long. Germline V lookup: CDR1 MNHEY, CDR2 SMNVEV (reference sequence). Trimming removed 8 bases at V and 9 bases at J, with 20 bases between. CDR3 protein: CASGTGGASRPQHF. The CDR3 region has the DNA TGTGCCAGCGGGACCGGGGGGGCTTCGCGGCCCCAGCATTTT.

The chain is built from TRBV10-1 and TRBJ2-7; D perhaps matches TRBD2 (6 bases). Deletions cut 6 bases from V and 3 bases from J, with 12 bases between. In germline, CDR1 is WNHNN, CDR2 SYGVQD (reference sequence). CDR3 length: 13 residues. The CDR3 coding sequence is TGCGCCAGCAGGCCGGCCGGGGGCTACGAGCAGTACTTC. Its translation: CASRPAGGYEQYF.

This chain links TRBV27 with TRBJ2-1, with TRBD2 as a possible D gene (5 bases). The ends were cut back, 5 bases at V and 0 bases at J, with 8 bases in the middle. Germline V gene sequence: CDR1 MNHEY, CDR2 SMNVEV (reference sequence). This CDR3 comprises 14 residues. CDR3 sequence: CASSVGSSYNEQFF. CDR3 nucleotides: TGTGCCAGCAGTGTGGGGAGCTCCTACAATGAGCAGTTCTTC.

CDR3 DNA: TGTGCCAGTACACAGGGACAGGGAGGGGGCACTGAAGCTTTCTTT. This translates into CASTQGQGGGTEAFF. The gene calls are TRBV19 and TRBJ1-1, with 9 bases matching TRBD1. The germline CDR1 and CDR2 sequences are LNHDA and SQIVND (reference sequence). The V and J ends lost 7 bases and 4 bases, in that order; junction bases with no gene match: 10. The length of the CDR3 is 15 residues.

This chain links TRBV27 with TRBJ1-2; no firm D call. CDR3 length: 13 amino acids. The germline V gene has CDR1 MNHEY and CDR2 SMNVEV (reference sequence). The ends were cut back, 6 bases at V and 4 bases at J, with 12 bases in the middle. The DNA for the CDR3 is TGTGCCAGCAGCCCTGGCATTTTCTATGGCTACACCTTC. It codes for CASSPGIFYGYTF.

This chain joins TRBV18 and TRBJ1-5; possible D gene TRBD1, 5 bases. V was shortened by 2 bases and J by 0 bases, with 5 bases between the two germline ends. The CDR3 is made up of 14 amino acids. Germline CDR1 and CDR2: KGHSH and LQKENI. The CDR3 nucleotides are TGTGCCAGCTCACCAGGGGCTAGCAATCAGCCCCAGCATTTT. It is translated as CASSPGASNQPQHF.

The J gene is TRBJ1-3, the V gene TRBV25-1; a weak D match, TRBD1 (6 bases). V lost 2 bases and J 3 bases, leaving 8 bases between the germline ends. The CDR3 has 14 amino acids. In germline, CDR1 is MGHDK, CDR2 SYGVNS. The CDR3 nucleotides read TGTGCCAGCAGTGAAACAGGGTTTGGAAACACCATATATTTT. It yields the protein CASSETGFGNTIYF.

The chain links TRBV10-3 to TRBJ1-1, with 10 bases aligning to TRBD1. This CDR3 has 18 residues. The germline V gene encodes CDR1 ENHRY and CDR2 SYGVKD. Trimming cost V 0 bases and J 5 bases; bases outside gene matches: 12. CDR3 sequence (DNA): TGTGCCATCAGTGAGTCTCTCCCGAGGGACAGGGGAATTACTGAAGCTTTCTTT. Protein product: CAISESLPRDRGITEAFF.

The rearrangement links TRBV7-9 to TRBJ2-3, with no clear D. Deletions cut 2 bases from V and 6 bases from J, with 3 bases between. Germline V gene data show CDR1 as SEHNR and CDR2 as FQNEAQ (reference sequence). The CDR3 consists of 11 residues. The CDR3 sequence: CASSLRDTQYF. The CDR3 DNA reads as TGTGCCAGCAGCTTACGGGATACGCAGTATTTT.

The chain uses TRBV30 and TRBJ2-7; TRBD1 agrees at 9 bases. CDR3 length equals 13 residues. Germline V gene sequence: CDR1 GTSNPN, CDR2 SVGIG (reference sequence). V was clipped by 8 bases and J by 6 bases; unmatched bases: 11. CDR3 sequence (DNA): TGTGCCCTCGACCGGGACAGGGTATCCGAGCAGTACTTC. It yields the protein CALDRDRVSEQYF.

The rearrangement joins TRBV7-8 to TRBJ2-7; 8 bases agree with TRBD1. Germline V gene data show CDR1 as SGHVS and CDR2 as FQNEAQ. With V trimmed by 2 bases and J by 1 base, 7 bases remained unmatched. The CDR3 has 16 residues. CDR3 residues: CASSLTLGQGSYEQYF. The CDR3 coding sequence is TGTGCCAGCAGCTTAACTTTAGGACAGGGATCCTACGAGCAGTACTTC.

The chain uses TRBV11-3 and TRBJ2-7; no reliable D call. The CDR3 is 11 residues long. Germline-derived CDR1 and CDR2 are SGHNT and YENEEA. V shed 4 bases and J shed 4 bases, with 5 bases lying between them. CDR3 nucleotides: TGTGCCAGCAGCTCCCTTTACGAGCAGTACTTC. Translated, it gives CASSSLYEQYF.

This chain joins TRBV6-1 and TRBJ1-5; D might be TRBD1 (5 bases). This CDR3 spans 13 amino acids. Trimming left V 4 bases short and J 11 bases short, with 15 bases between. CDR1 is MNHNS, CDR2 SASEGT, per germline. The CDR3 DNA follows: TGTGCCAGCAGTGCGGGGGTAGGAAGGTCCCAGCATTTT. Translation gives CASSAGVGRSQHF.

The genes are TRBV19 and TRBJ1-5; 7 positions match TRBD1. The CDR3 spans 14 residues. Trimming removed 4 bases from V and 5 bases from J; junction bases left unmatched: 5. Germline V gene lookup returns CDR1 LNHDA and CDR2 SQIVND (reference sequence). The CDR3 reads CASSTGQVHQPQHF. The CDR3, as DNA: TGTGCCAGTAGTACCGGACAGGTACATCAGCCCCAGCATTTT.

The chain links TRBV29-1 to TRBJ1-4, with 7 positions matching TRBD1. The V gene's germline CDR1 is SQVTM and CDR2 ANQGSEA. This CDR3 spans 13 amino acids. V dropped 7 bases and J dropped 3; count of bases not matched to a gene: 5. CDR3 in DNA: TGCAGCGCTGGAGGGGGCTCTAATGAAAAACTGTTTTTT. Translated, it gives CSAGGGSNEKLFF.

The DNA for the CDR3 is TGTGCCAGCAGTGTCGGACAGGGGGGCTATGGCTACACCTTC. Protein product: CASSVGQGGYGYTF. V is TRBV2 and J is TRBJ1-2; TRBD1 matches at 10 bases. The CDR3 has 14 residues. Germline values: CDR1 SNHLY, CDR2 FYNNEI. V trimming: 4 bases; J trimming: 4 bases; junction bases outside the gene matches: 3.

The J gene is TRBJ2-7, the V gene TRBV19, with a tentative D call TRBD1 (5 bases). CDR3 length equals 13 residues. Germline V CDR1 and CDR2: LNHDA, SQIVND (reference sequence). The V gene lost 2 bases and the J gene lost 4 bases, with 9 bases spanning the gap. The CDR3 sequence is CASSISDTYEQYF. CDR3 nucleotides: TGTGCCAGTAGTATATCGGACACATACGAGCAGTACTTC.

The chain has TRBV6-4 and TRBJ1-5; the D is unclear. CDR3 size: 13 residues. Germline loops: CDR1 MRHNA, CDR2 SNTAGT. Trimming left V 4 bases short and J 7 bases short, with 11 bases between. The chain's CDR3 is CASSAERNQPQHF. The CDR3 nucleotides are TGTGCCAGCAGTGCTGAGAGGAACCAGCCCCAGCATTTT.

The V and J genes are TRBV28 and TRBJ2-2, with D tentatively TRBD2 (5 bases). This CDR3 is 16 amino acids long. Trimming cost V 5 bases and J 2 bases, with 15 bases left between them. The V gene's germline CDR1 is MDHEN and CDR2 SYDVKM. The DNA for the CDR3 is TGTGCCAGCAGTAGGGTCTGGACTCATAACACCGGGGAGCTGTTTTTT. It encodes CASSRVWTHNTGELFF.

The V and J genes are TRBV25-1 and TRBJ1-1, with TRBD1 matching over 10 bases. Trimming cost V 6 bases and J 11 bases; bases outside gene matches: 9. Germline assignment: CDR1 MGHDK and CDR2 SYGVNS. The CDR3 extends over 13 amino acids. The CDR3 spells CASSWGGTGDAFF. CDR3 coding DNA: TGTGCCAGCAGCTGGGGGGGGACAGGGGATGCTTTCTTT.

The rearrangement joins TRBV4-1 to TRBJ1-2; D perhaps matches TRBD1 (6 bases). CDR3 size: 14 residues. Trimming pared 0 bases from V and 3 bases from J, leaving 8 bases between. From germline, CDR1 is MGHRA and CDR2 YSYEKL. CDR3 in amino acids: CASSQDRGDYGYTF. The CDR3 region has the DNA TGCGCCAGCAGCCAAGACAGGGGCGACTATGGCTACACCTTC.